The 10 T cell receptor beta chains listed next were all sequenced from one sample in a study of CD8+ T cells in alopecia areata. Extracted from the samples, RNA was reverse transcribed into cDNA to serve as the sequencing template. Assay used: immunoSEQ multiplex PCR; TCRdb lists only in-frame clones, some missing. This sample has around 130,000 clones, with around 60% found just once. The sample consisted of CD4+ T cells sorted from blood, taken at week 0. All receptors come from a human donor with alopecia areata.

This clone was counted a few times. V gene TRBV27 combines with J gene TRBJ1-2, with D tentatively TRBD1 (6 bases). Germline CDR1 MNHEY, CDR2 SMNVEV (reference sequence). Trimming took off 0 bases at V and 2 bases at J, with 13 bases between the two ends. The CDR3 has 16 amino acids. The CDR3 nucleotides are TGTGCCAGCAGTTTATCGGGGCCGGGGGCGAACTATGGCTACACCTTC. Residues: CASSLSGPGANYGYTF.

In its sample, this clone was seen many times. The genes are TRBV5-4 and TRBJ2-7; 9 bases map to TRBD1. Losses at the gene ends were 3 bases for V and 6 bases for J; bases not matched to a gene: 13. From germline, CDR1 is SGHNT and CDR2 YYREEE (reference sequence). The CDR3 totals 16 residues. The CDR3 sequence is CASSSFGGTGSFEQYF. DNA of the CDR3: TGTGCCAGCAGCTCCTTCGGGGGGACAGGGTCATTCGAGCAGTACTTC.

This clone was recorded only once. The chain recombines TRBV27 with TRBJ2-3; D remains unclear. V was trimmed by 8 bases and J by 6 bases, leaving 18 bases between them. Germline V gene lookup returns CDR1 MNHEY and CDR2 SMNVEV (reference sequence). The CDR3 contains 14 residues. The CDR3: CASRASRVSDTQYF. CDR3 DNA sequence: TGTGCCAGCCGCGCAAGTCGTGTATCCGATACGCAGTATTTT.

In this sample, this clone turned up a few times. The chain has TRBV10-3 and TRBJ1-1; 8 bases agree with TRBD1. J gave up 0 bases and V 3 bases, and 9 bases lay outside the gene matches. The CDR3 is made up of 17 amino acids. Looked up from germline, CDR1 is ENHRY and CDR2 is SYGVKD. The CDR3, as DNA: TGTGCCATCAGTGACCAAAACAGGGGGACCATGAACACTGAAGCTTTCTTT. It codes for CAISDQNRGTMNTEAFF.

This chain uses TRBV25-1 with TRBJ2-2, with 10 bases fitting TRBD2. Germline trimming cut 6 bases from V and 4 bases from J; bases unmatched to any gene: 8. Germline values: CDR1 MGHDK, CDR2 SYGVNS. The CDR3 extends over 16 amino acids. The CDR3 here is CASSDPSGGPTGELFF. The CDR3, as DNA: TGTGCCAGCAGCGACCCTAGCGGGGGCCCCACCGGGGAGCTGTTTTTT.

The V and J genes are TRBV4-3 and TRBJ2-3; D gene ambiguous. The CDR3 runs to 13 residues. V lost 2 bases and J lost 2, with 5 bases in between. Germline-derived CDR1 and CDR2 are LGHNA and YSLEER. The CDR3: CASSQTDTDTQYF. The CDR3 coding sequence is TGCGCCAGCAGCCAAACAGACACAGATACGCAGTATTTT.

The rearrangement joins TRBV7-2 to TRBJ2-7, with D unclear. The CDR3 covers 13 residues. Germline CDR1 and CDR2: SGHTA and FQGNSA. With 1 base removed from V and 6 bases from J, the gap between germline ends came to 10 bases. CDR3 loop: CASSLGSGPEQYF. The CDR3 DNA reads as TGTGCCAGCAGCTTAGGGTCCGGCCCCGAGCAGTACTTC.

The gene calls are TRBV9 and TRBJ1-4; D call uncertain. This CDR3 spans 13 amino acids. V dropped 0 bases and J dropped 6 bases, with 6 bases sitting between them. CDR1 SGDLS and CDR2 YYNGEE come from the germline V gene. The CDR3 loop reads CASSVGGHEKLFF. In DNA, the CDR3 is TGTGCCAGCAGCGTAGGTGGACATGAAAAACTGTTTTTT.

This sequence joins TRBV9 and TRBJ2-5, with D perhaps matching TRBD2 (5 bases). CDR3 length: 12 residues. Germline loops: CDR1 SGDLS, CDR2 YYNGEE. V was cut by 4 bases and J by 4 bases, with 8 bases left in between. The CDR3 DNA follows: TGTGCCAGCAGCAGGAGGTCAGAGACCCAGTACTTC. Translation: CASSRRSETQYF.

The gene calls are TRBV9 and TRBJ2-5, with a weak D call TRBD1 (6 bases). Trimming took 4 bases from V and 3 from J, leaving 13 bases between them. The CDR3 consists of 14 residues. From germline, CDR1 is SGDLS and CDR2 YYNGEE. In DNA form, the CDR3 reads TGTGCCAGCAGCCCCCTTAGACAGGAAGAGACCCAGTACTTC. This encodes CASSPLRQEETQYF.